Listed below are T cell receptor beta chains from one sample, sequenced in a study of T cells expressing NK-cell markers. After re-calling the 5' RACE reads, TCRdb lists one entry per CDR3 protein, DNA absent. The table lists 500,000 to 700,000 distinct CDR3 sequences. The specimen was blood T cells: a sorted CD56 or NKG2C T cell subset, CD4+ or CD8+ T cells, or bulk PBMC T cells (not recorded which). All receptors come from a man younger than 35 in good health. CDR3s include the opening cysteine and the closing phenylalanine or tryptophan.

>TRBV10-3|TRBJ1-1|15
CAISRDRPGGTEAFF
>TRBV7-9|TRBJ2-3|13
CASSLDSPRSKYF
>TRBV15|TRBJ1-5|17
CATSRDLGQASNQPQHF
>TRBV5-1|TRBJ2-1|14
CASSTFGGGNEQFF
>TRBV5-1|TRBJ2-1|15
CASEASGRASNEQFF
>TRBV12-3/TRBV12-4|TRBJ2-3|14
CASSFGAYEGTQYF
>TRBV4-1|TRBJ2-1|17
CASSLVVGQSLYNEQFF
>TRBV9|TRBJ2-3|16
CASSVGASASTDTQYF
>TRBV29-1|TRBJ2-1|15
CSVEPRVLAGGVRLF
>TRBV4-3|TRBJ2-7|14
CASSIAMESYEQYF
>TRBV5-1|TRBJ2-3|17
CASSPRQGGLGWDTQYF
>TRBV18|TRBJ2-7|15
CASSPGTGHRYEQYF
>TRBV6-1|TRBJ2-5|14
CASSALAGLGAQYF
>TRBV7-9|TRBJ2-3|13
CASSPSGEDTQYF
>TRBV12-3/TRBV12-4|TRBJ2-5|15
CASMFTGGRVETQYF
>TRBV20-1|TRBJ1-1|12
CSASSRRTEAFF
>TRBV3-1|TRBJ2-1|15
CASSPRTKGRNEQFF
>TRBV7-2|TRBJ2-4|16
CASSAGLAGLKNIQYF
>TRBV20-1|TRBJ2-1|13
CSATVPTYNEQFF
>TRBV5-1|TRBJ2-1|16
CASSLVGLAGVNEQFF
>TRBV15|TRBJ1-1|17
CATSRGIGQLRDTEAFF
>TRBV29-1|TRBJ2-1|11
CSVVIDYHQFF
>TRBV29-1|TRBJ2-2|13
CSVIDRDNGELFF
>TRBV20-1|TRBJ1-6|12
CSARRSNSPLHF
>TRBV7-6|TRBJ2-5|17
CASSLGPGPGAEETQYF